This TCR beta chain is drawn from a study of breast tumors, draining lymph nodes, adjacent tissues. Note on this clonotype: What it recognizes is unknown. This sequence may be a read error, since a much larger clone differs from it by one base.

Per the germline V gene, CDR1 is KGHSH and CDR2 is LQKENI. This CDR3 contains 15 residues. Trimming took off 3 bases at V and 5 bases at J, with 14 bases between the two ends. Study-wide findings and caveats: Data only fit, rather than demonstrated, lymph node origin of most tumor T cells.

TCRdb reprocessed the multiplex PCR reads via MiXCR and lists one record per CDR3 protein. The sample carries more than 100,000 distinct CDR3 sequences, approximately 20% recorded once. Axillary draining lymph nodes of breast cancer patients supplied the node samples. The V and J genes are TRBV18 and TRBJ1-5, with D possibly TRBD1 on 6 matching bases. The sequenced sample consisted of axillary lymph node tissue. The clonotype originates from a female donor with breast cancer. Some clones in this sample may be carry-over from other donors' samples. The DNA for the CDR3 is TGTGCCAGCTCACCCTCAGGACAGATCGATCAGCCCCAGCATTTT. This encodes CASSPSGQIDQPQHF.